This TCR beta chain was captured by sequencing in a study of a mutant IDH1 vaccine in newly diagnosed glioma. In the case of this clone: The antigen is not known.

Measured with immunoSEQ multiplex PCR; TCRdb has only the in-frame clones, and not every one. The data hold about 38,000 clones, with around 78% observed a single time. Time point denoted: week 5, during vaccination. Each dose delivered 300 ug of mutant IDH1 20-mer peptide subcutaneously with imiquimod. This clonotype was obtained from a man aged 40-49 years with glioma. Sequencing used PBMCs, obtained from a glioma patient whose treatment included an IDH1 peptide vaccine.

The CDR3 DNA follows: TGTGCCAGCAGGTACACGACAGGGGTCGACTATGGCTACACCTTC. As protein: CASRYTTGVDYGYTF. The rearrangement links TRBV2 to TRBJ1-2; TRBD1 aligns across 8 bases. Germline lookup yields CDR1 SNHLY and CDR2 FYNNEI. The V and J ends lost 6 bases and 3 bases, in that order; junction bases with no gene match: 9. CDR3 length equals 15 residues. Full variable domain (outside the CDR3, taken from reference TRBV2 and TRBJ1-2): EPEVTQTPSHQVTQMGQEVILRCVPISNHLYFYWYRQILGQKVEFLVSFYNNEISEKSEIFDDQFSVERPDGSNFTLKIRSTKLEDSAMYFCASRYTTGVDYGYTFGSGTRLTVV.